This TCR beta chain was profiled in a study of CD8+CD57+ T cells in acquired aplastic anemia. Study information: DNA per sorted CD4+ or CD8+ sample ranged roughly 0.19 to 30 ug, averaging 3.2 ug. General observations from the study: The study identified roughly 29 CD8+ CDR3 sequences shared by patients and controls.

CDR3 and TCR beta VDJ profiling relied on a genomic DNA template. TCRdb processed the reads anew with MiXCR; each CDR3 protein has one entry. The sample consists of just over 40,000 distinct CDR3 sequences, roughly 63% of them appearing once. V dropped 6 bases and J dropped 2 bases, with 10 bases sitting between them. The CDR3 is 13 amino acids. Germline-derived CDR1 and CDR2 are SGHVS and FNYEAQ. Regarding this clonotype: Its target is not known.

In patients chosen for sequencing, flow cytometry had shown CD8+CD57+ cell expansion. In all patients, the disease was severe acquired aplastic anemia. Sequenced input: sorted CD4+, CD8+, or CD8+CD57+ T cells (not recorded which) from PBMCs. The chain employs TRBV7-6 and TRBJ1-1; perhaps TRBD1 as D (6 bases). This receptor was obtained from a human donor with aplastic anemia. The CDR3 sequence is CASSHRVNTEAFF. The CDR3 DNA sequence: TGTGCCAGCAGTCACAGGGTAAACACTGAAGCTTTCTTT.